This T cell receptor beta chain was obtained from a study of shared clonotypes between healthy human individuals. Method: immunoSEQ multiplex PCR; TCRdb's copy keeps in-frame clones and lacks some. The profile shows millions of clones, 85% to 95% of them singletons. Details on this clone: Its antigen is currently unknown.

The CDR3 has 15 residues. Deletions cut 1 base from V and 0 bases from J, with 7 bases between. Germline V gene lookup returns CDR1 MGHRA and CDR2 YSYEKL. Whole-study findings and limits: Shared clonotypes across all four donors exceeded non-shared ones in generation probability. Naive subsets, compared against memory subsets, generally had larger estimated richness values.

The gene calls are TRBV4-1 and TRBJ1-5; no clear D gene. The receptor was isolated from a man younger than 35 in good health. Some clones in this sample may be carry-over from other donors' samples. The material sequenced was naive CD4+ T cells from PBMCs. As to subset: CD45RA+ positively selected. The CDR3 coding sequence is TGCGCCAGCAGCCAAGCAGTATATAGCAATCAGCCCCAGCATTTT. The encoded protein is CASSQAVYSNQPQHF.